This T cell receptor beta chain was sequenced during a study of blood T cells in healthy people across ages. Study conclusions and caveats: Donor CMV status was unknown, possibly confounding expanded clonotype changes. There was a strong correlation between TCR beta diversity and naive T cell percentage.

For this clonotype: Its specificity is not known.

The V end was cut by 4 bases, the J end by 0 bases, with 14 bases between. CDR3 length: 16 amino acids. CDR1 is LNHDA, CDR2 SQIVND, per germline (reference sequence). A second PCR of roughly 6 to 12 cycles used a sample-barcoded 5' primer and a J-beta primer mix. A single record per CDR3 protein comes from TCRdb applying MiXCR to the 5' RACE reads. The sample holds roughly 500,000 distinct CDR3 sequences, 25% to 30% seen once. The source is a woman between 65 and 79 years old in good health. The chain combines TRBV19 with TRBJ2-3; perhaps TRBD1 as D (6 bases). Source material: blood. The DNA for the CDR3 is TGTGCCAGTAGTACCGGGACACAAACTAGCACAGATACGCAGTATTTT. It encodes CASSTGTQTSTDTQYF.